This T cell receptor beta chain was obtained from a study of technical replicates of blood from a few donors. The CDR3 contains 14 residues. CDR1 and CDR2 (germline): SGHDN, FVKESK. V was clipped by 5 bases and J by 5 bases, with 15 bases between them. Profiling relied on immunoSEQ multiplex PCR, and the TCRdb table lists in-frame clones only, not all of them. This table has 75,000 to 95,000 clones, around 90% appearing once. The genes are TRBV14 and TRBJ1-2; no clear D gene. The sample comprised T cells isolated from PBMCs. The clonotype was recovered from a human donor in good health. The CDR3 is CASSSRIPEYGYTF. The DNA of the CDR3 is TGTGCCAGCAGCTCCAGGATACCTGAATATGGCTACACCTTC.